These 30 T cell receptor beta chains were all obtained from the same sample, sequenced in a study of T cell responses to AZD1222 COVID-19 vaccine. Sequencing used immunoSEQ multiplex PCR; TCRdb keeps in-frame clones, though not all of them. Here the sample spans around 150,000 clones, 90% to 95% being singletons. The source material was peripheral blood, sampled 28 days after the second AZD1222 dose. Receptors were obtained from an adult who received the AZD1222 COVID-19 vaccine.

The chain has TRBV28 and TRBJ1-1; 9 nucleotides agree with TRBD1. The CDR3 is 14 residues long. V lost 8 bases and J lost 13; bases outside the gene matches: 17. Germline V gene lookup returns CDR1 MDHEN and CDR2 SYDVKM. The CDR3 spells CASSLTGGARRDFF. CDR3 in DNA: TGTGCCAGCTCGCTTACAGGGGGCGCGCGGAGAGATTTCTTT.

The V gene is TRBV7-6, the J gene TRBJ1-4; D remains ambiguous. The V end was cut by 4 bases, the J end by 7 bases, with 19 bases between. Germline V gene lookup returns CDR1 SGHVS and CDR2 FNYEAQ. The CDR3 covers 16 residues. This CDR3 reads CASSWSGGSRGEKLFF. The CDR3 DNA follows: TGTGCCAGCAGCTGGTCGGGAGGGTCCCGCGGTGAAAAACTGTTTTTT.

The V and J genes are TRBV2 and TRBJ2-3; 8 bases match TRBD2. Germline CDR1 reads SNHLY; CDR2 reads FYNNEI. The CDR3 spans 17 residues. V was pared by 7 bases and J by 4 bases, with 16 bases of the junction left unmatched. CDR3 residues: CASTLNGLAGLADTQYF. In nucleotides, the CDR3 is TGTGCCAGCACACTCAACGGGCTAGCGGGCCTCGCAGATACGCAGTATTTT.

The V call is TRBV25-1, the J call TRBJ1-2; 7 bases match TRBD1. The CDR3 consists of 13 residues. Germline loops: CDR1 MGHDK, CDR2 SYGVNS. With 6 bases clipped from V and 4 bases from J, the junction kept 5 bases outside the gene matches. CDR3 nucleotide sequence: TGTGCCAGCAGCCCTGCAGGGGGCTATGGCTACACCTTC. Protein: CASSPAGGYGYTF.

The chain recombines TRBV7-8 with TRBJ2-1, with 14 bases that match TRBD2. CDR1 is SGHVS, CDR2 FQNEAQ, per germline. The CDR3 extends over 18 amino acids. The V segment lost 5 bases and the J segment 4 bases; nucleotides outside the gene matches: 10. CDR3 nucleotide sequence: TGTGCCAGCAGCCCCTCGGGACTAGCGGGAGATATTTACAATGAGCAGTTCTTC. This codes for CASSPSGLAGDIYNEQFF.

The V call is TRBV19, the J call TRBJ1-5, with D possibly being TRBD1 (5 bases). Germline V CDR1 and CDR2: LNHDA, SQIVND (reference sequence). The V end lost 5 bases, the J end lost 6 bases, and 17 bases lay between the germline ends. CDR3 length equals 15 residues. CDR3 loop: CASSVQGGGRQPQHF. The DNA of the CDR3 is TGTGCCAGTAGTGTCCAGGGAGGAGGACGTCAGCCCCAGCATTTT.

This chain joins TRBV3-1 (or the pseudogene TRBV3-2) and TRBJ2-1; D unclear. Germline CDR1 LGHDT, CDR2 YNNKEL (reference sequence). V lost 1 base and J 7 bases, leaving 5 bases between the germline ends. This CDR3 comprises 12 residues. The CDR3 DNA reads TGTGCCAGCAGCCAAGTGTCGAATGAGCAGTTCTTC. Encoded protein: CASSQVSNEQFF.

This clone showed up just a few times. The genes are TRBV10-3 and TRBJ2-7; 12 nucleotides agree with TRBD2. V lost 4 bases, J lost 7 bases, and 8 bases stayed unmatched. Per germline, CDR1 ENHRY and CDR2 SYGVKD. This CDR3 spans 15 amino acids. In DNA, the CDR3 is TGTGCCATCAGTGTGCCTAGCGGGAGGGCCGAAGAGCAGTACTTC. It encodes CAISVPSGRAEEQYF.

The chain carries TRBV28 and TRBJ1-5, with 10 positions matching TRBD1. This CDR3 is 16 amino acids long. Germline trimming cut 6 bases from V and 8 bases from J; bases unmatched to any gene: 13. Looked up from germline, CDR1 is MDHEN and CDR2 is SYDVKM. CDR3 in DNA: TGTGCCAGCAGCACAACCGGGACAGGGGTGTTGAAGCCCCAGCATTTT. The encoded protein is CASSTTGTGVLKPQHF.

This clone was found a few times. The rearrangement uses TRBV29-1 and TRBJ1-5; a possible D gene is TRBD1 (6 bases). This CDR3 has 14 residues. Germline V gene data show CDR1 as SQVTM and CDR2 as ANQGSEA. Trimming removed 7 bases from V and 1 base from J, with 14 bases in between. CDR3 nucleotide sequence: TGCAGCGCCGCTGGGCAGGGGAGCAATCAGCCCCAGCATTTT. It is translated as CSAAGQGSNQPQHF.

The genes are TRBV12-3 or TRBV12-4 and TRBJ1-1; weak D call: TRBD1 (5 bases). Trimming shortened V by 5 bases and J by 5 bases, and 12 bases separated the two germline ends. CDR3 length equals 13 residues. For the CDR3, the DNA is TGTGCCAGCAGTCTGACAGAGTTGACTGAAGCTTTCTTT. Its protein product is CASSLTELTEAFF.

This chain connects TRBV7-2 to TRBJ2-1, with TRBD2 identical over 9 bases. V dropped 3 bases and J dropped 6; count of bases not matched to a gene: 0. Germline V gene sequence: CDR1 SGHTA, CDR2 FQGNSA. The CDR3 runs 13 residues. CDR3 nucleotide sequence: TGTGCCAGCAGCTTGGGACTAGCCAATGAGCAGTTCTTC. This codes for CASSLGLANEQFF.

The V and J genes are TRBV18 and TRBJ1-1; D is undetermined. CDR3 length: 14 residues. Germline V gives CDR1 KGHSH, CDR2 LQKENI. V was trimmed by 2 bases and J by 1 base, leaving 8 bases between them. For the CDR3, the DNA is TGTGCCAGCTCACCATTCTATGGGAACACTGAAGCTTTCTTT. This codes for CASSPFYGNTEAFF.

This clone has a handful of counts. CDR3 nucleotide sequence: TGTGCCAGCAGACCCGTCCCCCAGTACGAGCAGTACTTC. This encodes CASRPVPQYEQYF. The genes are TRBV28 and TRBJ2-7; D remains ambiguous. The CDR3 runs 13 residues. CDR1 is MDHEN and CDR2 is SYDVKM in the germline V gene. Trimming cost V 6 bases and J 4 bases, with 13 bases left between them.

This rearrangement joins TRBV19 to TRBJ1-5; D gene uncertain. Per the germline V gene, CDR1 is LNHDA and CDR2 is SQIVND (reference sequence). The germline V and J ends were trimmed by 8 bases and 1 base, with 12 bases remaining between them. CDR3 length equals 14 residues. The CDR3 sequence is CASFSPGSNQPQHF. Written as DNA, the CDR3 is TGTGCCAGTTTCAGTCCGGGGAGCAATCAGCCCCAGCATTTT.

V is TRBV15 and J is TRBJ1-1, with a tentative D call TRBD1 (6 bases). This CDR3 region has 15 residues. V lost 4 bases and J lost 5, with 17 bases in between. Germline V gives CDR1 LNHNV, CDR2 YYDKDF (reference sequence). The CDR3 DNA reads TGTGCCACCAGCACAATACCCGGGGGCGGTACTGAAGCTTTCTTT. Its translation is CATSTIPGGGTEAFF.

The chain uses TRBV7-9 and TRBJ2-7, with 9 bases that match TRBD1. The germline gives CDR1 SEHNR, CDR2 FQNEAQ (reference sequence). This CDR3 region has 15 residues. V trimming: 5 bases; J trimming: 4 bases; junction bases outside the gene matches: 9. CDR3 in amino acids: CASSPTGTGRYEQYF. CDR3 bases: TGTGCCAGCAGCCCCACCGGGACAGGGAGGTACGAGCAGTACTTC.

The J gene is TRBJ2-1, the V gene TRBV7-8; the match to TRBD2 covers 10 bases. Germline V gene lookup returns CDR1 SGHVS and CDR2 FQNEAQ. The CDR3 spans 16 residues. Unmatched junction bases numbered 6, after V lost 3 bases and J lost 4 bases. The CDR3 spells CASSFPSSGSYNEQFF. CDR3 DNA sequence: TGTGCCAGCAGCTTCCCGTCTAGCGGGAGTTACAATGAGCAGTTCTTC.

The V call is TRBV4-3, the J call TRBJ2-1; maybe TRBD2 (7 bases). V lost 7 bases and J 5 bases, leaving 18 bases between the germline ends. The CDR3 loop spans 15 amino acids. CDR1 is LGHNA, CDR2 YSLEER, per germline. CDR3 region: CASTATGGRNNEQFF. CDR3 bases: TGCGCCAGCACCGCCACGGGGGGCCGCAACAATGAGCAGTTCTTC.

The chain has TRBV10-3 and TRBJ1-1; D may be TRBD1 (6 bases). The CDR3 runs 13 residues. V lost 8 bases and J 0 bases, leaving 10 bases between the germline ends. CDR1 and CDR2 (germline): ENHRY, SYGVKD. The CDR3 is CAIARGVNTEAFF. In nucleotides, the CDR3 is TGTGCCATCGCCAGGGGCGTGAACACTGAAGCTTTCTTT.

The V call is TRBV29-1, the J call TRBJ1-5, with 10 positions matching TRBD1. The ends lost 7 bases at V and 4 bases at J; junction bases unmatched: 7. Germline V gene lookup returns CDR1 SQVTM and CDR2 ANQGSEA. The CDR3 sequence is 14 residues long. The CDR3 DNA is TGCAGCGCGTGGACAGGGGGAAGGAATCAGCCCCAGCATTTT. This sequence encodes CSAWTGGRNQPQHF.

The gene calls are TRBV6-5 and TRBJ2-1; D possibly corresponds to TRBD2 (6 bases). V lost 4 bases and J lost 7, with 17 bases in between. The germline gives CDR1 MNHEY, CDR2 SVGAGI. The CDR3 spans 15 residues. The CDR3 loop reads CASSWSLARNNEQFF. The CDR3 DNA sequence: TGTGCCAGCAGTTGGTCTCTAGCGAGGAATAATGAGCAGTTCTTC.

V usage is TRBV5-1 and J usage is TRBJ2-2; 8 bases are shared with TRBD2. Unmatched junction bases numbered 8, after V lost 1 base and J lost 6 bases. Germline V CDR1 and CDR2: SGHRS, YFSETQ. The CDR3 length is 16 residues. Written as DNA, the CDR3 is TGCGCCAGCAGCTTGCAGGGGACTAGAGAGGCCGGGGAGCTGTTTTTT. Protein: CASSLQGTREAGELFF.

DNA of the CDR3: TGTGCCAGCAGACCGGGACAGGGAGGCGGAAACACCATATATTTT. It yields the protein CASRPGQGGGNTIYF. This chain links TRBV14 with TRBJ1-3; 9 bases map to TRBD1. Germline V lookup: CDR1 SGHDN, CDR2 FVKESK. V was clipped by 6 bases and J by 4 bases; unmatched bases: 7. CDR3 size: 15 residues.

CDR3 residues: CASSLSREQPQHF. In DNA form, the CDR3 reads TGTGCCAGCAGCTTATCCCGGGAGCAGCCCCAGCATTTT. The chain carries TRBV11-2 and TRBJ1-5, with D unresolved. Deletions cut 2 bases from V and 7 bases from J, with 9 bases between. The CDR3 sequence is 13 residues long. The germline gives CDR1 SGHAT, CDR2 FQNNGV.

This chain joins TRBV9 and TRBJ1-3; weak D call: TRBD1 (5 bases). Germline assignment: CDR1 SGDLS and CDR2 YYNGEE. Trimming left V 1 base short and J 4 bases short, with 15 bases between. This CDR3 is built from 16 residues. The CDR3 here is CASSVLFEGSGNTIYF. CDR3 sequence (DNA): TGTGCCAGCAGCGTACTTTTTGAGGGGTCGGGAAACACCATATATTTT. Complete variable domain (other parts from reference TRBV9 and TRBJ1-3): DSGVTQTPKHLITATGQRVTLRCSPRSGDLSVYWYQQSLDQGLQFLIQYYNGEERAKGNILERFSAQQFPDLHSELNLSSLELGDSALYFCASSVLFEGSGNTIYFGEGSWLTVV.

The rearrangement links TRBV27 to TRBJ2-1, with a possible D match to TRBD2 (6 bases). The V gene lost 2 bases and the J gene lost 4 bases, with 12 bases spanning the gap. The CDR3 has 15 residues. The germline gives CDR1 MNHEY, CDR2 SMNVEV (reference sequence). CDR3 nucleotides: TGTGCCAGCAGTTTAGAAGGACTACCATACAATGAGCAGTTCTTC. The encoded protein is CASSLEGLPYNEQFF.

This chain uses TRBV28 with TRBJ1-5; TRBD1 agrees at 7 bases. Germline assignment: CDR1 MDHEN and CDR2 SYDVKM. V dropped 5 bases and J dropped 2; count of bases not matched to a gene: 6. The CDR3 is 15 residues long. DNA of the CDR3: TGTGCCAGCAGTCCACAGGGGAGAGGCAATCAGCCCCAGCATTTT. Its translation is CASSPQGRGNQPQHF.

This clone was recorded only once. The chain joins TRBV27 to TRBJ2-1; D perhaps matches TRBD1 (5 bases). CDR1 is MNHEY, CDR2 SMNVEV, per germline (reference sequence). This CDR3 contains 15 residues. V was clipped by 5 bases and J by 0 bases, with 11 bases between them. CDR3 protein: CASSPDTSSYNEQFF. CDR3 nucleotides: TGTGCCAGCAGTCCGGACACAAGCTCCTACAATGAGCAGTTCTTC.

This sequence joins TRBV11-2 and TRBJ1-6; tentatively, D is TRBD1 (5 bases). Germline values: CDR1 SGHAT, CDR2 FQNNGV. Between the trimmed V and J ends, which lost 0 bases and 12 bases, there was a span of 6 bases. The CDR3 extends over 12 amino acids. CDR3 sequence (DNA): TGTGCCAGCAGCTTAGACAGGGAACCCCTCCACTTT. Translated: CASSLDREPLHF.